The 19 T cell receptor beta chains in this list originate from one sample, sequenced in a study of molecular identifiers for immune sequencing clone quantification listed by TCRdb under 2018. Receptor libraries were prepared by PCR. TCRdb names NextSeq 500 as the instrument used. TCRdb reprocessed the public reads (quality trimming at Q25 with fastp, clone calling with MiXCR) and kept in-frame beta chains. Each record represents a unique CDR3 protein, reported with the most common genes and DNA among its rows. The sample table holds 80,000 to 100,000 distinct CDR3 sequences, of which approximately 24% were seen once. Under 1% of the sample belongs to the ten largest clones. Sequencing input: naive CD8+ T cells from blood, with Jurkat cell RNA spiked in. Interpreted using the paper, the cell subset or site label stands for: FACS-sorted CD8+CD4-CCR7+CD45RA+ naive T cells. Receptor source: a human donor in good health. Some libraries in this study had Jurkat cell RNA spiked in.

This clonotype was observed many times. The CDR3 region has the DNA TGTGCCAGCAGTTTCTTTGAGGGGTCGAACACTGAAGCTTTCTTT. It yields the protein CASSFFEGSNTEAFF. The chain is built from TRBV12-3 or TRBV12-4 and TRBJ1-1, with D perhaps TRBD1 (5 bases). Trimming cost V 3 bases and J 1 base, with 12 bases left between them. This CDR3 has 15 residues.

This clonotype was found many times. This sequence joins TRBV24-1 and TRBJ2-1, with D perhaps TRBD2 (6 bases). The CDR3 runs to 16 residues. Germline lookup yields CDR1 KGHDR and CDR2 SFDVKD. The V end was cut by 3 bases, the J end by 6 bases, with 17 bases between. CDR3 DNA: TGTGCCACCAGTGATAGTCGTCTAGCGACCGTCAATGAGCAGTTCTTC. This encodes CATSDSRLATVNEQFF.

The chain carries TRBV5-6 and TRBJ2-7; D perhaps matches TRBD1 (6 bases). Trimming removed 4 bases from V and 4 bases from J, with 21 bases in between. CDR1 SGHDT and CDR2 YYEEEE come from the germline V gene. The CDR3 totals 16 residues. CDR3 region: CASSRKTGFWVYEQYF. In DNA form, the CDR3 reads TGTGCCAGCAGCAGAAAAACAGGGTTCTGGGTTTACGAGCAGTACTTC.

This clonotype was counted ten times or more. CDR3 loop: CASSLAQGARGEQYF. The CDR3 bases are TGTGCCAGCAGCTTAGCGCAGGGGGCGAGAGGGGAGCAGTACTTC. The V and J genes are TRBV7-9 and TRBJ2-7, with 8 nucleotides matching TRBD1. The junction had 8 bases not matched to a gene; V was cut back by 0 bases and J by 7 bases. CDR3 size: 15 residues. Germline assignment: CDR1 SEHNR and CDR2 FQNEAQ (reference sequence).

Details on this clonotype: This may be a read error, as it is one base from a much larger clone. The V gene is TRBV28, the J gene TRBJ2-7; D perhaps matches TRBD2 (6 bases). CDR3 length equals 14 residues. Germline values: CDR1 MDHEN, CDR2 SYDVKM. In nucleotides, the CDR3 is TGTGCCAGCAGTTTATCCGGGACTGACTACGAGCGGTACTTC. Protein: CASSLSGTDYERYF.

This clonotype was observed a few times. The genes are TRBV9 and TRBJ2-1; 8 nucleotides line up with TRBD2. V gave up 0 bases and J gave up 5 bases; unmatched junction bases: 10. This CDR3 has 17 amino acids. Germline values: CDR1 SGDLS, CDR2 YYNGEE. The CDR3 loop is CASSVENSGVSHNEQFF. For the CDR3, the DNA is TGTGCCAGCAGCGTAGAGAATAGCGGGGTTTCCCACAATGAGCAGTTCTTC.

This clonotype was counted at least ten times. The chain uses TRBV29-1 and TRBJ2-2, with 7 positions matching TRBD1. The junction had 3 bases not matched to a gene; V was cut back by 7 bases and J by 1 base. The CDR3 runs to 13 residues. Per the germline V gene, CDR1 is SQVTM and CDR2 is ANQGSEA. This CDR3 is CSGGQENTGELFF. CDR3 coding DNA: TGCAGCGGTGGACAGGAGAACACCGGGGAGCTGTTTTTT.

With respect to this clonotype: At one boundary the junction diverges from the germline segment, which might be a read error. The chain couples TRBV4-3 to TRBJ2-1; either TRBD1 or TRBD2 may supply D (6 bases each). Germline V gives CDR1 LGHNA, CDR2 YSLEER. This CDR3 has 16 residues. The CDR3 loop reads CASRQETRGPVNEQFF. In nucleotides, the CDR3 is TGCGCCAGCCGCCAAGAAACCCGGGGGCCCGTAAATGAGCAGTTCTTC.

To note about this clonotype: A read error is possible here, since a much larger clone lies one base away. J is TRBJ2-3 and V is TRBV4-3; D unclear. This CDR3 has 14 residues. Germline CDR1 reads LGHNA; CDR2 reads YSLEER. The CDR3: CASSQDVSTDPQYF. The CDR3 DNA is TGCGCCAGCAGCCAAGATGTCAGCACAGATCCGCAGTATTTT.

This clonotype appeared many times. The V and J genes are TRBV6-1 and TRBJ1-5; possibly TRBD1 for D (5 bases). Trimming removed 5 bases at V and 2 bases at J, with 13 bases between. CDR1 and CDR2 (germline): MNHNS, SASEGT. CDR3 length equals 15 residues. The CDR3 DNA reads as TGTGCCAGCAGTCTCCGTGACAGAGGCAATCAGCCCCAGCATTTT. This gives the protein CASSLRDRGNQPQHF.

This clonotype was detected many times. This sequence joins TRBV29-1 and TRBJ1-2; D is uncertain. Germline values: CDR1 SQVTM, CDR2 ANQGSEA. The CDR3 contains 12 residues. Between the trimmed V and J ends, which lost 3 bases and 1 base, there was a span of 6 bases. In DNA, the CDR3 is TGCAGCGTTGACGAGAATAACTATGGCTACACCTTC. This gives the protein CSVDENNYGYTF.

This clonotype was seen at least ten times. V and J are TRBV12-3 or TRBV12-4 and TRBJ2-7; tentatively, D is TRBD2 (6 bases). Trimming left V 3 bases short and J 5 bases short, with 11 bases between. CDR3 length: 13 residues. CDR3: CASSFTGGHEQYF. CDR3 nucleotides: TGTGCCAGCAGTTTTACCGGGGGACACGAGCAGTACTTC.

There are many counts of this clonotype. The rearrangement links TRBV10-3 to TRBJ2-7, with D tentatively TRBD2 (5 bases). The CDR3 loop spans 15 amino acids. V lost 2 bases and J 2 bases, leaving 13 bases between the germline ends. The V gene's germline CDR1 is ENHRY and CDR2 SYGVKD. CDR3 protein: CAISEGGLGAYEQYF. CDR3 nucleotides: TGTGCCATCAGTGAGGGTGGACTGGGAGCCTACGAGCAGTACTTC.

This clonotype was picked up many times. The chain carries TRBV15 and TRBJ1-5; TRBD1 agrees at 7 bases. V shed 7 bases and J 0 bases; nucleotides not matched to a gene: 21. CDR3 length: 20 amino acids. In germline, CDR1 is LNHNV, CDR2 YYDKDF (reference sequence). The CDR3 loop is CATTEFYRGRSHNSNQPQHF. The CDR3 nucleotides are TGTGCCACCACCGAATTTTACAGGGGAAGAAGCCATAATAGCAATCAGCCCCAGCATTTT. Based on the CDR3 plus reference TRBV15 and TRBJ1-5, the full variable domain is DAMVIQNPRYQVTQFGKPVTLSCSQTLNHNVMYWYQQKSSQAPKLLFHYYDKDFNNEADTPDNFQSRRPNTSFCFLDIRSPGLGDTAMYLCATTEFYRGRSHNSNQPQHFGDGTRLSIL.

The genes are TRBV9 and TRBJ2-5; TRBD1 aligns across 8 bases. The ends lost 0 bases at V and 1 base at J; junction bases unmatched: 5. CDR3 length: 16 residues. Per the germline V gene, CDR1 is SGDLS and CDR2 is YYNGEE. This CDR3 is CASSVATGTGQETQYF. CDR3 coding DNA: TGTGCCAGCAGCGTAGCTACTGGGACAGGCCAAGAGACCCAGTACTTC.

The V gene is TRBV27, the J gene TRBJ2-7; D is uncertain. V lost 0 bases and J 6 bases, leaving 9 bases between the germline ends. Germline-derived CDR1 and CDR2 are MNHEY and SMNVEV (reference sequence). The CDR3 consists of 13 residues. In DNA form, the CDR3 reads TGTGCCAGCAGTTTATCTTTGTGGGGCGAGCAGTACTTC. This translates into CASSLSLWGEQYF.

Ten or more counts support this clonotype. V is TRBV18 and J is TRBJ2-7, with D possibly matching TRBD1 (6 bases). Per germline, CDR1 KGHSH and CDR2 LQKENI. This CDR3 has 15 amino acids. V was clipped by 6 bases and J by 2 bases, with 17 bases between them. The CDR3, as DNA: TGTGCCAGCTCGCCCCAGGACAGACCAACCTACGAGCAGTACTTC. Its translation is CASSPQDRPTYEQYF.

This clonotype was seen at least ten times. The V call is TRBV7-2, the J call TRBJ2-7; D is perhaps TRBD1 (5 bases). Germline CDR1 and CDR2: SGHTA and FQGNSA. V was cut by 5 bases and J by 2 bases, with 16 bases left in between. CDR3 length: 15 amino acids. CDR3 sequence: CASSPRGALPYEQYF. As DNA, the CDR3 is TGTGCCAGCAGCCCCCGTGGGGCCCTACCCTACGAGCAGTACTTC.

This clonotype occurred a few times. The CDR3 region is CASSFDRGQGNHEQYF. The DNA of the CDR3 is TGTGCCAGCAGTTTTGACAGGGGGCAGGGAAACCACGAGCAGTACTTC. This chain links TRBV28 with TRBJ2-7; 10 bases agree with TRBD1. Germline V gene sequence: CDR1 MDHEN, CDR2 SYDVKM. V was clipped by 3 bases and J by 5 bases; unmatched bases: 10. This CDR3 comprises 16 residues.